This is a list of T cell receptor beta chains from one sample in a study of blood T cell repertoires in COVID-19. Sequencing used immunoSEQ multiplex PCR; TCRdb keeps in-frame clones, though not all of them. The data contain 350,000 to 550,000 clones, 85% to 90% of them singletons. The sequenced sample consisted of PBMCs or T cells enriched from blood (not recorded which). The origin of the receptors is a man aged 30 to 39 who had recovered from COVID-19. Both conserved end residues are part of each CDR3. The order of the fields is J gene, V gene, clone size, D gene, CDR3 protein, CDR3 DNA. A D gene is named only where the DNA matches it firmly. Size values are once, few and many counts, or a class for expanded clones, and some rows have none.

TRBJ2-5,TRBV2,.,.,CASSDQQETQYF,TGTGCCAGCAGTGATCAACAAGAGACCCAGTACTTC
TRBJ1-1,TRBV2,.,.,CASSDLDTEAFF,TGTGCCAGCAGTGACTTAGACACTGAAGCTTTCTTT
TRBJ2-1,TRBV4-1,.,TRBD2,CASSQVSGRNEQFF,TGCGCCAGCAGCCAAGTGAGCGGGAGGAATGAGCAGTTCTTC
TRBJ1-2,TRBV18,.,.,CASSPASVLRSGYTF,TGTGCCAGCTCACCTGCCTCGGTTCTCCGATCGGGCTACACCTTC
TRBJ1-1,TRBV7-6,.,TRBD1,CASSLVEGQGNTEAFF,TGTGCCAGCAGCTTAGTCGAGGGACAGGGAAACACTGAAGCTTTCTTT
TRBJ2-2,TRBV28,.,TRBD2,CASSTPSGSMGTGELFF,TGTGCCAGCAGCACTCCTAGCGGGAGTATGGGCACCGGGGAGCTGTTTTTT
TRBJ2-7,TRBV9,.,.,CASSVGGTRGEQYF,TGTGCCAGCAGCGTAGGCGGGACCCGCGGGGAGCAGTACTTC
TRBJ2-1,TRBV28,.,.,CASSLGRENEQFF,TGTGCCAGCAGCCTAGGACGGGAGAATGAGCAGTTCTTC
TRBJ2-7,TRBV7-3,.,TRBD2,CASSPGLAGGRSLDSYEQYF,TGTGCCAGCAGCCCAGGGCTAGCGGGAGGAAGATCCCTAGACTCCTACGAGCAGTACTTC
TRBJ2-1,TRBV12-3/TRBV12-4,.,.,CASSATSLEQFF,TGTGCCAGCAGTGCGACTAGTCTTGAGCAGTTCTTC
TRBJ2-7,TRBV7-9,.,.,CASSPCRGGYEQYF,TGTGCCAGCAGCCCATGTCGGGGAGGATACGAGCAGTACTTC
TRBJ2-7,TRBV7-8,.,.,CASSLAPWALDHEQYF,TGTGCCAGCAGCTTAGCGCCCTGGGCGTTAGACCACGAGCAGTACTTC
TRBJ1-4,TRBV19,.,.,CASSIGRGPTNEKLFF,TGTGCCAGTAGTATAGGCAGGGGTCCAACTAATGAAAAACTGTTTTTT
TRBJ1-1,TRBV14,.,.,CASSPSRDPGQAFF,TGTGCCAGCAGCCCCTCGCGGGACCCAGGACAAGCTTTCTTT
TRBJ2-1,TRBV10-1,once,TRBD1,CASSQGQSYNEQFF,TGCGCCAGCAGTCAGGGACAGTCCTACAATGAGCAGTTCTTC
TRBJ2-1,TRBV10-3,.,.,CAISERGSQSSYNEQFF,TGTGCCATCAGTGAGAGGGGGAGCCAAAGCTCCTACAATGAGCAGTTCTTC
TRBJ1-2,TRBV2,.,TRBD1,CASSELDRGQSGYTF,TGTGCCAGCAGTGAACTGGACAGGGGGCAGAGCGGCTACACCTTC
TRBJ1-5,TRBV10-2,.,.,CASMVGVGQPQHF,TGCGCCAGCATGGTAGGGGTTGGTCAGCCCCAGCATTTT
TRBJ1-6,TRBV4-1,.,TRBD1,CASSYGTGGSPLHF,TGCGCCAGCAGCTATGGGACAGGGGGTTCACCCCTCCACTTT
TRBJ1-6,TRBV11-2,once,TRBD1,CASSLSGQGTSPLHF,TGTGCCAGCAGCTTATCGGGACAGGGGACGTCACCCCTCCACTTT
TRBJ2-3,TRBV5-1,.,TRBD2,CASSPGSGRTDTQYF,TGCGCCAGCAGCCCTGGGAGCGGGAGAACAGATACGCAGTATTTT
TRBJ2-2,TRBV30,.,TRBD2,CAWKARWGLAGSSGELFF,TGTGCCTGGAAGGCTAGGTGGGGACTAGCGGGGAGTTCGGGGGAGCTGTTTTTT
TRBJ1-6,TRBV5-1,.,.,CASSLREHNSPLHF,TGCGCCAGCAGCCTCCGGGAACATAATTCACCCCTCCACTTT
TRBJ2-3,TRBV4-1,.,.,CASSLRAESDTQYF,TGCGCCAGCAGCCTCAGGGCAGAGTCAGATACGCAGTATTTT
TRBJ2-5,TRBV6-5,.,.,CASSYSAGRETQYF,TGTGCCAGCAGTTACTCCGCGGGGCGGGAGACCCAGTACTTC
TRBJ2-2,TRBV3-1/TRBV3-2,.,TRBD2,CASSQGFAGGLYTGELFF,TGTGCCAGCAGCCAAGGGTTTGCGGGAGGTCTTTACACCGGGGAGCTGTTTTTT
TRBJ2-1,TRBV4-1,.,TRBD2,CASSQGLAGGDEQFF,TGCGCCAGCAGCCAGGGACTAGCGGGAGGGGATGAGCAGTTCTTC
TRBJ2-7,TRBV5-1,.,TRBD2,CASSFGTSGIYEQYF,TGCGCCAGCAGCTTCGGGACTAGCGGGATCTACGAGCAGTACTTC
TRBJ2-3,TRBV18,.,TRBD2,CASSQKGLAGDTQYF,TGTGCCAGCTCACAGAAAGGACTAGCGGGGGATACGCAGTATTTT
TRBJ2-1,TRBV28,.,TRBD2,CASIPGGVLWNEQFF,TGTGCCAGCATTCCCGGGGGGGTCCTGTGGAATGAGCAGTTCTTC
TRBJ2-1,TRBV10-3,.,TRBD2,CAISETSGRGTNYNEQFF,TGTGCCATCAGTGAGACTAGCGGGAGGGGAACAAACTACAATGAGCAGTTCTTC
TRBJ2-6,TRBV11-2,.,TRBD1,CASSPRRTGFSGANVLTF,TGTGCCAGCAGCCCTAGACGGACAGGCTTCTCTGGGGCCAACGTCCTGACTTTC
TRBJ1-1,TRBV19,.,.,CASSVRTVNTEAFF,TGTGCCAGTAGTGTGAGGACAGTGAACACTGAAGCTTTCTTT
TRBJ1-5,TRBV28,.,TRBD1,CASSARDRDLQPQHF,TGTGCCAGCAGTGCGCGGGACAGGGACCTACAGCCCCAGCATTTT
TRBJ1-6,TRBV12-5,.,.,CASGVRAFNSPLHF,TGTGCTAGTGGAGTCAGGGCCTTCAATTCACCCCTCCACTTT
TRBJ1-2,TRBV28,.,TRBD1,CASIQDRRNYGYTF,TGTGCCAGCATCCAGGACAGGCGGAACTATGGCTACACCTTC
TRBJ2-1,TRBV10-3,once,TRBD1,CAISEHGTGSSEQFF,TGTGCCATCAGTGAGCACGGGACAGGATCCAGTGAGCAGTTCTTC
TRBJ2-2,TRBV7-8,.,.,CASRRTQPNTGELFF,TGTGCCAGCAGGCGGACTCAACCGAACACCGGGGAGCTGTTTTTT
TRBJ2-7,TRBV24-1,.,TRBD2,CATSDRGTSGRYEQYF,TGTGCCACCAGTGATAGAGGGACTAGCGGGAGGTACGAGCAGTACTTC
TRBJ2-1,TRBV6-5,.,TRBD2,CASTPREGLYNEQFF,TGTGCCAGCACTCCGCGGGAGGGCCTATACAATGAGCAGTTCTTC
TRBJ1-1,TRBV18,.,.,CASGRDRNTEAFF,TGTGCCAGCGGAAGAGACAGGAACACTGAAGCTTTCTTT